This T cell receptor beta chain was sequenced in a study of human T cells and chemical hapten exposure. At the level of the study: Patients, a majority of them female, were diagnosed with alopecia areata, totalis or universalis.

Time point given: patch test 3, about 24 weeks after DPC sensitization. Stated treatment: therapeutic diphenylcyclopropenone sensitization with weekly scalp DPC. Unseparated into fractions, whole blood served as the source from which total RNA was extracted. Individual cDNA molecules had unique molecular identifiers attached to them by the library. In TCRdb, the RACE reads were re-called with MiXCR into one record per CDR3 protein. The table lists about 39,000 distinct CDR3 sequences, about 12% of them singletons. Points from the study as a whole: In the PT1 data, expanded TCR counts showed a positive correlation with patch test score.

Concerning this clonotype: Its cognate antigen is unknown.

This clonotype was sampled from a woman aged 40 to 55 with alopecia areata. Some clones in this sample may be carry-over from other donors' samples. Source: whole blood, taken in connection with sensitization to the hapten diphenylcyclopropenone (DPC).

CDR3 region: CASSPGVNIQYF. The CDR3 DNA reads TGTGCCAGCAGCCCAGGGGTAAACATTCAGTACTTC. The V and J genes are TRBV11-2 and TRBJ2-4, with D possibly TRBD1 on 6 matching bases. In germline, CDR1 is SGHAT, CDR2 FQNNGV. The length of the CDR3 is 12 residues. V lost 5 bases and J 6 bases, leaving 8 bases between the germline ends.